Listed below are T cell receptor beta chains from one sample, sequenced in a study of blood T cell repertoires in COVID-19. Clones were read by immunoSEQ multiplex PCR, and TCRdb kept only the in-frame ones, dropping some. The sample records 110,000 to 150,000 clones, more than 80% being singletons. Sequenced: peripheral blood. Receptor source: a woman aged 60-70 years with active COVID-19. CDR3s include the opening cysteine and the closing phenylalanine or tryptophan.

cdr3_aa: CASVRQQHQPQHF; v_call: TRBV28
cdr3_aa: CASSPRGASYNEQFF; v_call: TRBV27
cdr3_aa: CASSPPMTGLGNQPQHF; v_call: TRBV18
cdr3_aa: CASSGRQGAIYNSPLHF; v_call: TRBV2
cdr3_aa: CASSRDRLNYGYTF; v_call: TRBV4-2
cdr3_aa: CASSRAGRSYEQYF; v_call: TRBV11-2
cdr3_aa: CASSAFRGGTEAFF; v_call: TRBV7-9
cdr3_aa: CASSSSYEQFF; v_call: TRBV28
cdr3_aa: CASRRGPYGYTF; v_call: TRBV19
cdr3_aa: CATLPQAGSSYNSPLHF; v_call: TRBV19
cdr3_aa: CASSVTGGGARSSPLHF; v_call: TRBV2
cdr3_aa: CASRALAGEQYF; v_call: TRBV28
cdr3_aa: CASSSRRAVFYNEQFF; v_call: TRBV11-1
cdr3_aa: CASSYYRGNYGYTF; v_call: TRBV6-2/TRBV6-3
cdr3_aa: CASSAGGRAPVDTQYF; v_call: TRBV9
cdr3_aa: CASSPFRTSGTTDTQYF; v_call: TRBV3-1/TRBV3-2